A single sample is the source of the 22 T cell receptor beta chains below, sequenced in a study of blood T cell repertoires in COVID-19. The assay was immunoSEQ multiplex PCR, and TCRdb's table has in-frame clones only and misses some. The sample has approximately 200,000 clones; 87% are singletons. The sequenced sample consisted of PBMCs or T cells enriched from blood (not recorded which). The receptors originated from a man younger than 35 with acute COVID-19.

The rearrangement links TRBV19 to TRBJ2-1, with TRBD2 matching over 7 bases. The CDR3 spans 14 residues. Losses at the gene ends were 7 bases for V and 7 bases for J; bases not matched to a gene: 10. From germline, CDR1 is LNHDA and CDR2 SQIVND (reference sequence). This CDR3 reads CASKEGREANEQFF. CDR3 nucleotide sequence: TGTGCCAGTAAGGAGGGACGGGAGGCGAATGAGCAGTTCTTC.

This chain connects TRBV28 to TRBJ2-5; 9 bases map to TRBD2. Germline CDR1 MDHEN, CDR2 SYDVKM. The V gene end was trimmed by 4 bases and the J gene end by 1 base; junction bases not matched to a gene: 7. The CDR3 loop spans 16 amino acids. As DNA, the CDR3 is TGTGCCAGCAGTTCAAGACTAGCGGACCTCCAAGAGACCCAGTACTTC. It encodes CASSSRLADLQETQYF. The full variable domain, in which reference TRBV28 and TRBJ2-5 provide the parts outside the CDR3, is DVKVTQSSRYLVKRTGEKVFLECVQDMDHENMFWYRQDPGLGLRLIYFSYDVKMKEKGDIPEGYSVSREKKERFSLILESASTNQTSMYLCASSSRLADLQETQYFGPGTRLLVL.

This chain's CDR3 is CASRSTPVSSYEQYF. In DNA form, the CDR3 reads TGTGCCAGCAGATCTACCCCGGTGAGCTCCTACGAGCAGTACTTC. This rearrangement joins TRBV7-2 to TRBJ2-7; D gene uncertain. Germline-derived CDR1 and CDR2 are SGHTA and FQGNSA. The ends were cut back, 6 bases at V and 0 bases at J, with 15 bases in the middle. The CDR3 has 15 amino acids.

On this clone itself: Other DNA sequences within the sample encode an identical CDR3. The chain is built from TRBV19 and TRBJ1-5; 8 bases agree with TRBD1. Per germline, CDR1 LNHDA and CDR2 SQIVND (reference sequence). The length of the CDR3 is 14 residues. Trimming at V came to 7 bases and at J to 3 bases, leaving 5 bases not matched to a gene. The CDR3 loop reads CASTGTGHNQPQHF. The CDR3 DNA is TGTGCCAGTACAGGGACAGGCCACAATCAGCCCCAGCATTTT.

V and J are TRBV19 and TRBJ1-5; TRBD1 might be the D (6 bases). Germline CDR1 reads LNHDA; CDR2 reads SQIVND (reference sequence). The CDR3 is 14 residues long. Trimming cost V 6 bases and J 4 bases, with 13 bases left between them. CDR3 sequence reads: CASRITGYNQPQHF. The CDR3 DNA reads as TGTGCCAGTAGGATTACAGGGTATAATCAGCCCCAGCATTTT.

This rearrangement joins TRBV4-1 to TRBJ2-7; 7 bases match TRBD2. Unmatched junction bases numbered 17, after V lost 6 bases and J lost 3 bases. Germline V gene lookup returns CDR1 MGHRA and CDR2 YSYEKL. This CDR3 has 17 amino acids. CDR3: CASREGQGMTSSYEQYF. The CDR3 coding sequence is TGCGCCAGCAGGGAGGGGCAGGGCATGACTAGCAGCTACGAGCAGTACTTC.

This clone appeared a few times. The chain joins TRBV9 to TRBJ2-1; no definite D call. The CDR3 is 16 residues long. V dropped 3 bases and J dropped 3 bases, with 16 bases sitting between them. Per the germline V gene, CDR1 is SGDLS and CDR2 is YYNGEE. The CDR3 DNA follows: TGTGCCAGCAGCGCAAACCGGGTCAAAGACTACAATGAGCAGTTCTTC. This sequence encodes CASSANRVKDYNEQFF.

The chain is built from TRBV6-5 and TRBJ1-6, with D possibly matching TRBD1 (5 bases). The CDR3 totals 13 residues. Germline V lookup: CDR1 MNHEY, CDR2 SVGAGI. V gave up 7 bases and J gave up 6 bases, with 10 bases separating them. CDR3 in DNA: TGTGCCAGCACAGCGACAGTTAATTCACCCCTCCACTTT. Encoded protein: CASTATVNSPLHF.

The CDR3 DNA follows: TGTGCCACCAGCAGACCGGGAAACTACAATGAGCAGTTCTTC. It is translated as CATSRPGNYNEQFF. This chain links TRBV15 with TRBJ2-1, with TRBD2 as a possible D gene (5 bases). Germline loops: CDR1 LNHNV, CDR2 YYDKDF (reference sequence). V dropped 2 bases and J dropped 3 bases, with 8 bases sitting between them. This CDR3 is built from 14 residues.

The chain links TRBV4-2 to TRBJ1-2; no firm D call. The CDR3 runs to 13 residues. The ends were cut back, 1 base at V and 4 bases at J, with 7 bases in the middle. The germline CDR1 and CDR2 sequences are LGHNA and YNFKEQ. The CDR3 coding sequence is TGTGCCAGCAGCCAAGGGCAGATCTATGGCTACACCTTC. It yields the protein CASSQGQIYGYTF.

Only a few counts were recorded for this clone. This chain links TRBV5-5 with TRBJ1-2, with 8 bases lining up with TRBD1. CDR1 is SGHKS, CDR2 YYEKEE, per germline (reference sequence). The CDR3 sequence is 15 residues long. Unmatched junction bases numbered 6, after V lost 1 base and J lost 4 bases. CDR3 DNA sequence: TGTGCCAGCAGCTTGCTATCAGGGGGCGGCTATGGCTACACCTTC. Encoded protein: CASSLLSGGGYGYTF.

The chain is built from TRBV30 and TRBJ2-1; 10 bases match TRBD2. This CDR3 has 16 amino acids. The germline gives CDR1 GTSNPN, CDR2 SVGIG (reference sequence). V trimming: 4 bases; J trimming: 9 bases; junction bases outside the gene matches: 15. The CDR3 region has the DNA TGTGCCTGGAAGGCCACTTGGAGCGGGAGGGCCGGTGAGCAGTTCTTC. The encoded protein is CAWKATWSGRAGEQFF.

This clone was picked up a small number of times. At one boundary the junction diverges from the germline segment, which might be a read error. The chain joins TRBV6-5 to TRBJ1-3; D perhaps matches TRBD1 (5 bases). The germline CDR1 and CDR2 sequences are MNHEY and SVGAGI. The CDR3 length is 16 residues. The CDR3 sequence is CASSYWGSGSGNTIYF. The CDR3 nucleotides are TGTGCCAGCAGCTACTGGGGCTCCGGCTCTGGAAACACCATATATTTT.

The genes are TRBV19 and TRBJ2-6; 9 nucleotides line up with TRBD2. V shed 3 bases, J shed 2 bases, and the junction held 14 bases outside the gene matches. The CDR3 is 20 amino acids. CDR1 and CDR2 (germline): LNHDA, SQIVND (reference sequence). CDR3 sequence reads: CASSIGRLLAGRAGANVLTF. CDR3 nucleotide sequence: TGTGCCAGTAGTATTGGCAGACTGCTAGCGGGAAGAGCTGGGGCCAACGTCCTGACTTTC.

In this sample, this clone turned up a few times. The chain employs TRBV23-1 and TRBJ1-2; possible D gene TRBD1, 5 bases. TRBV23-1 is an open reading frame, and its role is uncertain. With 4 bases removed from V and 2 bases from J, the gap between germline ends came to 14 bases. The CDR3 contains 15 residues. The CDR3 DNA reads TGCGCCAGCAGTCGGGCTCCAGGGATAAACTATGGCTACACCTTC. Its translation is CASSRAPGINYGYTF.

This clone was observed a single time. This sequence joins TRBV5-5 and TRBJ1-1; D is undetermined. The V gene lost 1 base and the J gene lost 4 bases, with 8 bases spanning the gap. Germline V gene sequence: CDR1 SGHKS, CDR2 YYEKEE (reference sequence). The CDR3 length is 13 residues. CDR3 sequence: CASSLFEGTEAFF. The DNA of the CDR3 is TGTGCCAGCAGCTTGTTCGAGGGCACTGAAGCTTTCTTT.

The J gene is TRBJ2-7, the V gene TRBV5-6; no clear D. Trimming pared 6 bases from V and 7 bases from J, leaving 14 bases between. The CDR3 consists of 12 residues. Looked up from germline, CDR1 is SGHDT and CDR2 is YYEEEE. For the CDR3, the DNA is TGTGCCAGCAAACCCCGCGGAAGGGAGCAGTACTTC. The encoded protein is CASKPRGREQYF.

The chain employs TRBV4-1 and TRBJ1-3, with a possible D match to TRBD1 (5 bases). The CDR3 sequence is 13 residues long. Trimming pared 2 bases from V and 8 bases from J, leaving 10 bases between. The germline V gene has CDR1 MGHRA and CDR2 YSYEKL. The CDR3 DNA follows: TGCGCCAGCAGCCAATATAGGGGTGACACCATATATTTT. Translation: CASSQYRGDTIYF.

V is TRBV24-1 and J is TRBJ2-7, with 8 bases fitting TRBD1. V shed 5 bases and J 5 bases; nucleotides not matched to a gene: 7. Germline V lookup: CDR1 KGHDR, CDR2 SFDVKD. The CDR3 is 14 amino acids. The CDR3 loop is CATSATGARDEQYF. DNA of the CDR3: TGTGCCACCAGTGCGACAGGGGCTAGGGACGAGCAGTACTTC.

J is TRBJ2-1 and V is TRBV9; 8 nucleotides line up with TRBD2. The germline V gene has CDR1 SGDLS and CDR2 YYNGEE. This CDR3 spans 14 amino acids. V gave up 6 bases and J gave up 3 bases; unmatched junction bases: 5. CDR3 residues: CASNPGLDYNEQFF. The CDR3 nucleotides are TGTGCCAGCAACCCGGGACTAGACTACAATGAGCAGTTCTTC.

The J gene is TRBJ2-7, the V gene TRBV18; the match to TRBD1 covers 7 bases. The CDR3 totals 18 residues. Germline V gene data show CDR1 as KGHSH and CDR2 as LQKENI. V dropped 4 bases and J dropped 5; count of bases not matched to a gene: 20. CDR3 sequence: CASSQDRVLIDDGHEQYF. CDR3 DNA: TGTGCCAGCTCACAAGACAGGGTTTTGATAGACGATGGCCACGAGCAGTACTTC.

CDR3 in DNA: TGTGCCAGCAGCGCCGAGGGCGCTGAAGCTTTCTTT. Translation gives CASSAEGAEAFF. The rearrangement links TRBV12-3 or TRBV12-4 to TRBJ1-1; D is ambiguous. CDR3 length equals 12 residues. Trimming stripped 6 bases from V and 6 bases from J, with 11 bases between.